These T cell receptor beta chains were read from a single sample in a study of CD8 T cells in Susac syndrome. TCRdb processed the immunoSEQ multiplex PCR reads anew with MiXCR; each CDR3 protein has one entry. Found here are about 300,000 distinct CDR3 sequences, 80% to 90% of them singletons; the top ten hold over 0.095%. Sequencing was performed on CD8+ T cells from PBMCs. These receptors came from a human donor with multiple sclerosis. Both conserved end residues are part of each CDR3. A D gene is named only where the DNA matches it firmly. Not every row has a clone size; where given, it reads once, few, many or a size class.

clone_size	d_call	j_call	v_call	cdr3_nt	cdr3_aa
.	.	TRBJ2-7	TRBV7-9	TGTGCCAGCAGCCCCCCCGGCGGCTACGAGCAGTACTTC	CASSPPGGYEQYF
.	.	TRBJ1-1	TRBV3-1	TGTGCCAGCGGTTGGGGGGGGACTGAAGCTTTCTTT	CASGWGGTEAFF
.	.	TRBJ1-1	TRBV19	TGTGCCAGTAGTGCAGGGCCCAGGAACACTGAAGCTTTCTTT	CASSAGPRNTEAFF
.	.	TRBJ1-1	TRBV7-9	TGTGCCAGCAGCTTAGTGGAGGCTTTCAACACTGAAGCTTTCTTT	CASSLVEAFNTEAFF
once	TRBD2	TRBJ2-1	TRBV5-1	TGCGCCAGCAGCTTGGCCTCTAGCGGGAGGATCCACAATGAGCAGTTCTTC	CASSLASSGRIHNEQFF
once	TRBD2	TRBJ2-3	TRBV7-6	TGTGCCAGCAGCTTCGGACTAGCGGGTGTAGCAGGCACAGATACGCAGTATTTT	CASSFGLAGVAGTDTQYF
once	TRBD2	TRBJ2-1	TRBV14	TGTGCCAGCAGCCGAAGGACTAGCGGGCGCCCCAATGAGCAGTTCTTC	CASSRRTSGRPNEQFF
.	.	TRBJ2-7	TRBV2	TGTGCCAGCAATTTGGGGCACGAGCAGTACTTC	CASNLGHEQYF
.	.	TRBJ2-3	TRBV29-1	TGCAGCGTCAGCACAGATACGCAGTATTTT	CSVSTDTQYF
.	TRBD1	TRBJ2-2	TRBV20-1	TGCAGTGCTGGGACAGGTATCCGCGGGGAGCTGTTTTTT	CSAGTGIRGELFF
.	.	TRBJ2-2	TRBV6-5	TGTGCCAGCAGTTACTCGGAGGGTAGCGGGGAGCTGTTTTTT	CASSYSEGSGELFF
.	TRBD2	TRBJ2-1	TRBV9	TGTGCCAGCAGCGTAGTTCTAGCGGGTGACAATGAGCAGTTCTTC	CASSVVLAGDNEQFF
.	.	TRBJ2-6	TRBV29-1	TGCAGCGTCCTTAGGTGGACAGCAAGTTCTGGGGCCAACGTCCTGACTTTC	CSVLRWTASSGANVLTF
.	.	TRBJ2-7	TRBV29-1	TGCAGCGTTGAGGTAGACAGACAACCCTACGAGCAGTACTTC	CSVEVDRQPYEQYF
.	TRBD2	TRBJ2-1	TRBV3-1	TGTGCCAGCAGCCAAGTCCCCCGGGGGAGGGCCTACAATGAGCAGTTCTTC	CASSQVPRGRAYNEQFF
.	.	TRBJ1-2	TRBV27	TGTGCCAGCAGTTCGCGAACTGACGGCTACACCTTC	CASSSRTDGYTF
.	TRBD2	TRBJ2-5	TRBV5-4	TGTGCCAGCAGCTTGGTCCCGGCGGGACTAGCGGGAGAGGGAGACGAAGAGACCCAGTACTTC	CASSLVPAGLAGEGDEETQYF
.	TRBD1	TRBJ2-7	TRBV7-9	TGTGCCAGCAGTTCACCGACAGGGGGGTACGAGCAGTACTTC	CASSSPTGGYEQYF
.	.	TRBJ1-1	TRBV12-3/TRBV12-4	TGTGCCAGCAGCGGACAGTACATGAACACTGAAGCTTTCTTT	CASSGQYMNTEAFF
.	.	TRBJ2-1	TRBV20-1	TGCAGTGCTAGGGAACCCTATGTCTCCAATGAGCAGTTCTTC	CSAREPYVSNEQFF
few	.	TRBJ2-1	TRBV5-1	TGCGCCAGCAGCTTGGGGAGCCTAGATGAGCAGTTCTTC	CASSLGSLDEQFF
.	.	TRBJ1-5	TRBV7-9	TGTGCCAGCAGCTCCGGAGGGGTGCGCAATCAGCCCCAGCATTTT	CASSSGGVRNQPQHF
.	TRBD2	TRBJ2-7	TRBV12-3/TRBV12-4	TGTGCCAGCAGCCGCTCGGCGGGAGCTTCCTACGAGCAGTACTTC	CASSRSAGASYEQYF